This T cell receptor beta chain was profiled in a study of shared clonotypes between healthy human individuals (dated by TCRdb to the early 2020s). Concerning the study at large: A few men and two women, aged 18 to 49 years, made up the cohort. For each donor, three plates each were used for CD4 naive and CD4 memory, two plates were used for CD8 naive, and one plate was used for CD8 memory. Blood TCR repertoires of about five healthy adults were deeply sequenced to estimate repertoire size and the extent of clonotype sharing between individuals. Libraries were prepared and TCR repertoires were sequenced by different laboratories using diverse techniques, in order to increase sequencing depth and limit assay-specific biases. Each donor's leukapheresis produced roughly between about 0.9 and 9.5 billion PBMCs.

A word on this clone: Its cognate antigen has yet to be identified. No per-base quality is available; no much larger clone lies one base away.

Donors were healthy HIV-negative adults with no recently reported acute infections or vaccinations. All donors were Caucasian adults living in Nashville, Tennessee, USA. CD4+ T cells were enriched through magnetic negative selection, after which naive cells were positively selected on CD45RA and the remaining negative fraction served as the memory subset. Blood was collected by leukapheresis, and PBMCs were isolated by Ficoll-Histopaque density gradient centrifugation and then cryopreserved in liquid nitrogen vapor phase. Analytical flow cytometry was used to check the purity and quantity of every magnetically sorted T cell population. From each sorted fraction, genomic DNA was isolated and quantified by UV absorbance on a Nanodrop 2000c. Using the deep immunoSEQ assay, TCR CDR3 regions were amplified from genomic DNA by multiplex PCR. Genomic DNA extracted from each cell subset was distributed evenly over all wells of several immunoSEQ 96-well plates, and each plate served as one replicate. For sorted subsets, approximately 210 ng genomic DNA, equal to 30,000 to 35,000 T cell genomes, was loaded into each replicate PCR. The purified libraries were quantified using a Qubit 3.0 fluorometer, sized with a Bioanalyzer 2100, and then quantified again using the KAPA Library Quantification kit. A separate single-read 150-cycle Illumina NextSeq 550 flow cell was used to sequence each immunoSEQ 96-well plate. Per the original workflow: Because the immunoSEQ output included only junctional sequences and no quality scores, the filtering could not be the same as the filtering used for full-length reads. Sequences were annotated with PyIR, a Python wrapper for IgBLAST v1.9, using IMGT germline references to assign V/J genes and CDR3. Reads with weak V/J assignments (E-value above 1e-6), missing CDR3, stop codons, out-of-frame junctions, or ambiguous translated residues were removed. V3J clonotypes were defined as sequences sharing an identical inferred V gene, J gene, and CDR3 amino acid sequence. The percentage overlap between two repertoires was calculated by dividing the number of shared unique clonotypes by the size of the smaller repertoire. Repertoire richness was assessed with RTK rarefaction, the Chao1 estimator, and Recon v2.1 estimates of unobserved clonotypes. For all TCRbeta clonotypes obtained by the gDNA method from four donors, generation probabilities were computed with OLGA. TCRdb retrieved this table from immuneACCESS and kept in-frame rearrangements only. Not all clones are present; in checked studies, unresolved V genes account for under half, and no reason is known for the remainder. V, J and clone size are those of that table, while D and trimming were read from the DNA. For this sample there are approximately 2.1 million clones; more than 85% appear just once. The top ten clones comprise under 0.45% of the sample.

Broader findings and caveats from the paper: Naive subsets generally had larger estimated clonotype richness than memory subsets did. Pairwise subsampling indicated that sequencing depth was expected to affect the degree of clonotype sharing among donors. Across a few donors, around 5% of naive CD4, approximately 3.5% of naive CD8, under 2.5% of memory CD4, and around 0.4% of memory CD8 clonotypes were shared. Sampling was restricted to blood, and TCR repertoires in tissues likely differ from the TCR repertoires found in blood. Compared with non-shared clonotypes, the clonotypes found in all four sorted-subset donors had higher generation probabilities. Even with the large sequencing depth, rarefaction of the sorted-subset datasets indicated that sequencing was incomplete. Because the study included a small number of donors, the genetic and exposure-history diversity represented was limited.

The germline V gene specifies MNHNS as CDR1 and SASEGT as CDR2. V is cut by 7 bases and J by 5 bases, and the space between the germline ends is 9 bases. The CDR3 holds 11 amino acids from the cysteine to the phenylalanine. The entry retains the CDR3 DNA only, 33 bases that are in frame from base 1. The clonotype originates from a man aged 18-30 years in good health. Some clones in this sample may be carry-over from other donors' samples. Sequenced: naive CD4+ T cells from PBMCs. This specimen's cell subset or site label, per the study, means: CD45RA+ positively selected. The chain is made from TRBV6-1 and TRBJ2-7; the D gene assignment is ambiguous. The nucleotide sequence is TGTGCCAGCACCGCTGGGGACGAGCAGTACTTC. Its protein product is CASTAGDEQYF.